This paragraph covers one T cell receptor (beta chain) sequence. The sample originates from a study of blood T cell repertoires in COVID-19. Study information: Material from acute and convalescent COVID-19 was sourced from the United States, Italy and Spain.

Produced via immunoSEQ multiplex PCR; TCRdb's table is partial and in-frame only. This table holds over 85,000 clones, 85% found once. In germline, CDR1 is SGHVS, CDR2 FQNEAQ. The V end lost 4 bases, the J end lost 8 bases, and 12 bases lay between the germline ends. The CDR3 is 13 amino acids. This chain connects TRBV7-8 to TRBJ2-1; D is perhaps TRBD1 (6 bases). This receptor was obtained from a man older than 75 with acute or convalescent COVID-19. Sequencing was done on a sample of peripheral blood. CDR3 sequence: CASSSRTGHEQFF. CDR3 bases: TGTGCCAGCAGCTCCAGAACAGGGCATGAGCAGTTCTTC.